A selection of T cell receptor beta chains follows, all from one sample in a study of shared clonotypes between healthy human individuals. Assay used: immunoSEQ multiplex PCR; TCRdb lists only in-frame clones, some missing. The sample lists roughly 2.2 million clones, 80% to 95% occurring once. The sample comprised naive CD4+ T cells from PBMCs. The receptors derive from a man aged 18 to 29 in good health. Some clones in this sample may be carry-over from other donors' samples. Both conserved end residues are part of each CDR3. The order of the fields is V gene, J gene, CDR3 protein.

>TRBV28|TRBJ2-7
CASSLGVTGRAYEQYF
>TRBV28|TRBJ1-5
CASSRQGGGANQPQHF
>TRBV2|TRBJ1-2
CASNSQGARGYTF
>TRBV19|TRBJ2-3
CASSKGLTDTQYF
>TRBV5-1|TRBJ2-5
CASSFIWQETQYF
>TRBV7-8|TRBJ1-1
CASSQDRGNTEAFF
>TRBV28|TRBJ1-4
CASRSGGAANEKLFF
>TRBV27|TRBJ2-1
CASSSLAGGPFNNEQFF
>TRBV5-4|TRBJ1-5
CASSLGGVSGQPQHF
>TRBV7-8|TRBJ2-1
CASGRGRNEQFF
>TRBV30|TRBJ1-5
CAWSGGDNQPQHF
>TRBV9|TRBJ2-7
CASSRGDVKSSYEQYF
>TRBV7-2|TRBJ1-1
CASSSGGGNTEAFF
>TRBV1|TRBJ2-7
CTSSQLRQAYEQYF
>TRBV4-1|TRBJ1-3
CASSQGPRESGNTIYF
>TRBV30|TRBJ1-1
CAWSVLQVNTEAFF
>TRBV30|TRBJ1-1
CAGKLSLNTEAFF
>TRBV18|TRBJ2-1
CASSPGQGAGNEQFF
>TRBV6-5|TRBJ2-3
CASSGLGLADTQYF
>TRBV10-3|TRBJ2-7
CAISGGRGLALYEQYF
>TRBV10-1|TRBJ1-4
CASSVPLDRGATSTNEKLFF
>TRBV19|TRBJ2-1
CASSIQHHNEQFF
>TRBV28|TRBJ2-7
CASSVPGLASYEQYF
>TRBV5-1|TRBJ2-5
CASSSGGGETQYF
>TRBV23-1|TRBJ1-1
CASSQSLGTACLEAFF
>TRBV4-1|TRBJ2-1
CASSQSPLAGGPVNEQFF
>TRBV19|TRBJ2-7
CASPKRERTYEQYF
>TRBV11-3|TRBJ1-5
CASSLVGQVNSNQPQHF
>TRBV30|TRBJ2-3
CAWSRTGAGTDTQYF
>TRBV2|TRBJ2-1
CASSLTGRANEQFF
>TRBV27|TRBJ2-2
CASSLRWSSGSPIGELFF
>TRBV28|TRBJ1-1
CASSLLGSPGTEAFF
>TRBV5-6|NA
CASSLRLPYEQYF
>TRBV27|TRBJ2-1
CASSSPGRLSNEQFF
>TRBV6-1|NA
CASSEAGTATYEQYF
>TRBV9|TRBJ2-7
CASSVAASETYEQYF
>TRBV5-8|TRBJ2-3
CASSLAGTSSGITDTQYF
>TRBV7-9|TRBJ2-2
CASIPETSAGELFF
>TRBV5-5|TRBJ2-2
CASSMSGKNTGELFF
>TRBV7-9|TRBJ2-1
CASSPDNEQFF
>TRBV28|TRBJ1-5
CASSPSGGQPQHF
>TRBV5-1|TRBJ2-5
CASSKTSGYQETQYF
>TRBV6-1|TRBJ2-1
CASFLAGGMDEQFF
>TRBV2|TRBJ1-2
CASREDRAYFGYTF
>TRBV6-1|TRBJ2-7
CASSDLAGEAYEQYF
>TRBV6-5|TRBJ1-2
CASSYSHPGWGYTF
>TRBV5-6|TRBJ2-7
CASSSLRRAGEYF
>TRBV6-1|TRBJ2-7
CASSRTSGGWEQYF
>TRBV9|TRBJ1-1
CASSVGGNRPTEAFF
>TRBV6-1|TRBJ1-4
CASSDGYNEKLFF
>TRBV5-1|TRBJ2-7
CASSLTVESYEQYF
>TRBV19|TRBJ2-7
CASSTTGFGEQYF
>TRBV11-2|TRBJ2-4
CASSLGLAHGIQYF
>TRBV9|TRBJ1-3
CASGVMAAGSSGNTIYF